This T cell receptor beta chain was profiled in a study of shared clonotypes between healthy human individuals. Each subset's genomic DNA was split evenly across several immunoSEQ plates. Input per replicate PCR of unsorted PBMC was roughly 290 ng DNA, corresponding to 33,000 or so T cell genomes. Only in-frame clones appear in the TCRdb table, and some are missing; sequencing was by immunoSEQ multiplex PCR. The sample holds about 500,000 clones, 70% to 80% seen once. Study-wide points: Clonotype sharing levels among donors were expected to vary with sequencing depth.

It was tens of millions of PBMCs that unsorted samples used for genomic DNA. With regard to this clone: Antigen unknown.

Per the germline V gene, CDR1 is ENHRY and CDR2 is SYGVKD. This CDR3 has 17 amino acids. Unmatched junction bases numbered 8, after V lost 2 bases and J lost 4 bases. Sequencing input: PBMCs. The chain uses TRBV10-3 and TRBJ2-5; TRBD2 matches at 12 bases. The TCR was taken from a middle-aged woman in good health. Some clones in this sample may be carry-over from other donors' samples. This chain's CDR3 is CAISELASGRARETQYF. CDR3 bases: TGTGCCATCAGTGAGCTGGCTAGCGGGAGGGCGAGAGAGACCCAGTACTTC.